Listed here are 23 T cell receptor beta chains from one sample, sequenced in a study of blood T cell repertoires in COVID-19. Profiled with immunoSEQ multiplex PCR; TCRdb holds only in-frame clones, not every one. This sample has 150,000 or so clones, with approximately 90% found just once. Sequencing was carried out using peripheral blood. All receptors derive from a man between 60 and 75 years old with acute or convalescent COVID-19.

DNA for the CDR3: TGTGCCAGCGGGACAGGATACTATGGCTACACCTTC. It encodes CASGTGYYGYTF. J is TRBJ1-2 and V is TRBV27, with TRBD1 matching 8 bases. The CDR3 is made up of 12 amino acids. Germline V gene data show CDR1 as MNHEY and CDR2 as SMNVEV (reference sequence). The V segment lost 8 bases and the J segment 3 bases; nucleotides outside the gene matches: 2.

This clone has only one observation. The V and J genes are TRBV19 and TRBJ1-2; D perhaps matches TRBD1 (6 bases). From germline, CDR1 is LNHDA and CDR2 SQIVND (reference sequence). The CDR3 runs 15 residues. V was trimmed by 3 bases and J by 8 bases, leaving 19 bases between them. Here the CDR3 reads CASSIGPGVPGGYTF. The CDR3 DNA sequence: TGTGCCAGTAGTATCGGTCCAGGGGTCCCGGGGGGCTACACCTTC.

This chain joins TRBV9 and TRBJ2-1; TRBD2 matches 7 bases. There are 13 residues in the CDR3. V lost 7 bases, J lost 9 bases, and 10 bases stayed unmatched. Germline CDR1 reads SGDLS; CDR2 reads YYNGEE. The CDR3 loop reads CASGTRPGGEQFF. The CDR3, as DNA: TGTGCCAGCGGAACAAGACCGGGGGGTGAGCAGTTCTTC.

To note about this clone: In the same sample, other DNA sequences code for this CDR3. V usage is TRBV5-1 and J usage is TRBJ1-6; the D gene is possibly TRBD1 (6 bases). The germline gives CDR1 SGHRS, CDR2 YFSETQ. Between the trimmed V and J ends, which lost 0 bases and 6 bases, there was a span of 10 bases. The CDR3 is 15 amino acids. The CDR3 loop reads CASSLGQGSNSPLHF. The CDR3 DNA follows: TGCGCCAGCAGCTTGGGTCAGGGGAGTAATTCACCCCTCCACTTT.

V gene TRBV10-3 combines with J gene TRBJ1-1; D unresolved. Germline-derived CDR1 and CDR2 are ENHRY and SYGVKD. Trimming shortened V by 1 base and J by 4 bases, and 10 bases separated the two germline ends. The CDR3 covers 14 residues. CDR3 protein: CAISEYEGSTEAFF. The CDR3 DNA is TGTGCCATCAGTGAGTATGAGGGTAGCACTGAAGCTTTCTTT.

The chain joins TRBV13 to TRBJ2-3; TRBD2 matches 15 bases. Per germline, CDR1 PRHDT and CDR2 FYEKMQ (reference sequence). The V segment lost 5 bases and the J segment 3 bases; nucleotides outside the gene matches: 3. The CDR3 consists of 16 residues. The CDR3 coding sequence is TGTGCCAGCAGCCCAGGACTAGCGGGAGGGACAGATACGCAGTATTTT. It specifies CASSPGLAGGTDTQYF.

The V and J genes are TRBV7-2 and TRBJ2-5, with 7 nucleotides matching TRBD1. The V segment lost 1 base and the J segment 5 bases; nucleotides outside the gene matches: 10. Germline V lookup: CDR1 SGHTA, CDR2 FQGNSA. The CDR3 has 16 residues. CDR3 region: CASSLEGRGIGETQYF. The DNA for the CDR3 is TGTGCCAGCAGCTTAGAAGGCAGGGGGATCGGCGAGACCCAGTACTTC.

The chain carries TRBV5-1 and TRBJ1-1; D gene unclear. Germline V lookup: CDR1 SGHRS, CDR2 YFSETQ. The CDR3 extends over 15 amino acids. With 2 bases removed from V and 4 bases from J, the gap between germline ends came to 15 bases. The CDR3 reads CASSFGPSGSTEAFF. CDR3 nucleotides: TGCGCCAGCAGCTTCGGGCCTAGCGGTTCCACTGAAGCTTTCTTT.

CDR3 DNA: TGTGCCAGCACTGAGGCGATCGGGGTAGCCAATCAGCCCCAGCATTTT. It yields the protein CASTEAIGVANQPQHF. The chain joins TRBV6-1 to TRBJ1-5, with D hard to call. The germline gives CDR1 MNHNS, CDR2 SASEGT. CDR3 length equals 16 residues. Deletions cut 7 bases from V and 3 bases from J, with 19 bases between.

This clone has only one observation. The genes are TRBV19 and TRBJ2-1; 8 bases are a match to TRBD2. The V segment lost 4 bases and the J segment 10 bases; nucleotides outside the gene matches: 9. The CDR3 consists of 14 residues. The germline V gene encodes CDR1 LNHDA and CDR2 SQIVND (reference sequence). The CDR3 sequence: CASSTAFPGGEQFF. The CDR3 coding sequence is TGTGCCAGTAGTACCGCATTTCCGGGAGGGGAGCAGTTCTTC.

The chain is built from TRBV5-6 and TRBJ1-4, with TRBD1 identical over 9 bases. The CDR3 length is 16 residues. Losses at the gene ends were 4 bases for V and 0 bases for J; bases not matched to a gene: 4. CDR1 is SGHDT, CDR2 YYEEEE, per germline. The CDR3 DNA reads TGTGCCAGCAGCCAGCGACAGGGGGCAACTAATGAAAAACTGTTTTTT. It codes for CASSQRQGATNEKLFF.

The rearrangement uses TRBV30 and TRBJ2-3, with 12 positions matching TRBD2. Trimming at V came to 3 bases and at J to 0 bases, leaving 1 base not matched to a gene. CDR1 is GTSNPN, CDR2 SVGIG, per germline (reference sequence). CDR3 size: 15 residues. The chain's CDR3 is CAWSGLAGSTDTQYF. DNA for the CDR3: TGTGCCTGGAGCGGACTAGCGGGAAGCACAGATACGCAGTATTTT.

Note on this clone: Other DNA sequences from this sample encode an identical CDR3 as well. The chain carries TRBV30 and TRBJ2-5, with TRBD2 matching over 12 bases. Trimming at V came to 1 base and at J to 5 bases, leaving 5 bases not matched to a gene. Looked up from germline, CDR1 is GTSNPN and CDR2 is SVGIG (reference sequence). This CDR3 is 15 amino acids long. The CDR3 sequence: CAWSGLAGVQETQYF. The CDR3 nucleotides read TGTGCCTGGAGTGGACTAGCGGGAGTTCAGGAGACCCAGTACTTC.

V usage is TRBV7-9 and J usage is TRBJ1-1; D is unclear. Trimming removed 2 bases from V and 0 bases from J, with 10 bases in between. Germline V gene lookup returns CDR1 SEHNR and CDR2 FQNEAQ (reference sequence). The CDR3 has 15 residues. The CDR3 protein is CASSLPSRMNTEAFF. DNA for the CDR3: TGTGCCAGCAGCTTACCATCGCGGATGAACACTGAAGCTTTCTTT.

This clone was found once. This CDR3 reads CASSPMAGEAFF. In DNA form, the CDR3 reads TGTGCCAGCTCACCAATGGCAGGTGAAGCTTTCTTT. The rearrangement uses TRBV18 and TRBJ1-1, with D uncertain. V was cut by 2 bases and J by 7 bases, with 8 bases left in between. Germline CDR1 KGHSH, CDR2 LQKENI. The CDR3 runs to 12 residues.

This clone was found once. The rearrangement joins TRBV2 to TRBJ1-5; tentatively, D is TRBD1 (5 bases). CDR1 is SNHLY and CDR2 is FYNNEI in the germline V gene. The CDR3 length is 14 residues. V was trimmed by 6 bases and J by 6 bases, leaving 15 bases between them. The CDR3 reads CASRETDRGQPQHF. The CDR3 DNA reads TGTGCCAGCAGAGAGACAGATCGTGGTCAGCCCCAGCATTTT.

The chain has TRBV7-2 and TRBJ1-6; 10 bases agree with TRBD1. Germline CDR1 reads SGHTA; CDR2 reads FQGNSA. The CDR3 length is 14 residues. Losses at the gene ends were 4 bases for V and 9 bases for J; bases not matched to a gene: 3. This CDR3 reads CASSWTGGGSPLHF. The CDR3 DNA sequence: TGTGCCAGCAGCTGGACAGGGGGTGGTTCACCCCTCCACTTT.

This chain links TRBV27 with TRBJ1-6; a weak D match, TRBD1 (5 bases). Trimming took off 6 bases at V and 8 bases at J, with 17 bases between the two ends. Germline V gene lookup returns CDR1 MNHEY and CDR2 SMNVEV (reference sequence). This CDR3 contains 15 residues. CDR3 DNA: TGTGCCAGCAGCTCGGTGGATCGGGGGGATTCACCCCTCCACTTT. The encoded protein is CASSSVDRGDSPLHF.

This clone appeared a single time. The J gene is TRBJ2-5, the V gene TRBV6-6; 11 bases match TRBD2. The germline CDR1 and CDR2 sequences are MNHNY and SVGAGI (reference sequence). J gave up 2 bases and V 6 bases, and 2 bases lay outside the gene matches. This CDR3 region has 14 residues. CDR3 nucleotide sequence: TGTGCCAGCAGCTGGACTAGCGGGCAAGAGACCCAGTACTTC. Amino acid sequence: CASSWTSGQETQYF.

The chain recombines TRBV6-5 with TRBJ1-2; the match to TRBD1 covers 10 bases. Germline lookup yields CDR1 MNHEY and CDR2 SVGAGI. The CDR3 contains 14 residues. V dropped 2 bases and J dropped 8; count of bases not matched to a gene: 5. CDR3 protein: CASSYDRGLSGYTF. The CDR3 DNA is TGTGCCAGCAGTTACGACAGGGGGCTAAGCGGCTACACCTTC.

The gene calls are TRBV5-1 and TRBJ2-5; 9 nucleotides agree with TRBD2. Germline V gene lookup returns CDR1 SGHRS and CDR2 YFSETQ. This CDR3 is built from 17 residues. The V segment lost 0 bases and the J segment 5 bases; nucleotides outside the gene matches: 11. CDR3 loop: CASSLVLAGDAGETQYF. The CDR3 DNA sequence: TGCGCCAGCAGCTTGGTATTAGCGGGGGATGCTGGGGAGACCCAGTACTTC.

This sequence joins TRBV19 and TRBJ1-1, with TRBD1 matching 10 bases. There are 15 residues in the CDR3. Germline V gives CDR1 LNHDA, CDR2 SQIVND (reference sequence). The ends lost 9 bases at V and 2 bases at J; junction bases unmatched: 9. CDR3 in amino acids: CASISWTGGNTEAFF. The CDR3, as DNA: TGTGCCAGCATAAGCTGGACAGGGGGTAACACTGAAGCTTTCTTT.

The chain carries TRBV28 and TRBJ2-2; a weak D match, TRBD1 (6 bases). Germline CDR1 MDHEN, CDR2 SYDVKM. This CDR3 has 15 amino acids. Trimming removed 2 bases from V and 5 bases from J, with 12 bases in between. CDR3 sequence reads: CASSLTQGVTGELFF. The CDR3 nucleotides are TGTGCCAGCAGTTTAACACAGGGTGTGACCGGGGAGCTGTTTTTT.